The source of this T cell receptor beta chain is a study of STAT5B mutations in CD4+ large granular lymphocyte leukemia. Whole-study results and caveats: No patients shared main leukemic clonotypes, though roughly 25% appeared at low frequency elsewhere.

The CDR3 consists of 15 residues. V lost 6 bases and J 6 bases, leaving 20 bases between the germline ends. Germline V gene data show CDR1 as MNHEY and CDR2 as SVGAGI. Measured with immunoSEQ multiplex PCR; TCRdb has only the in-frame clones, and not every one. The data show about 40,000 clones, about four fifths seen once. Worth noting for this clone: Its antigen is undetermined.

The TCR sequence derives from a human donor in good health. Sequenced: CD4+ T cells from blood buffy coats. This sequence joins TRBV6-5 and TRBJ1-2; D remains unclear. The CDR3 region is CASSYTEKKGNGYTF. CDR3 bases: TGTGCCAGCAGCTACACGGAAAAGAAAGGGAATGGCTACACCTTC.